This TCR beta chain was found in a study of cytomegalovirus exposure and HLA in healthy donors. This CDR3 is 16 amino acids long. V dropped 0 bases and J dropped 1; count of bases not matched to a gene: 2. Germline lookup yields CDR1 SGHNT and CDR2 YYREEE (reference sequence). About this clone: What it recognizes is unknown.

The study ran its PCR with 60 Vbeta and 13 Jbeta primers. Libraries were prepared by immunoSEQ multiplex PCR; TCRdb keeps only in-frame clonotypes and omits some of them. This sample has roughly 99,000 clones, with roughly 82% found just once. Findings of the study overall: Donor immune exposure was known only as CMV serostatus. For most subjects, TCR beta sequences were reported to predict HLA-A and HLA-B alleles with accuracy. Diagnosis of cytomegalovirus status made by the classifier reportedly showed high specificity and sensitivity.

The chain combines TRBV5-4 with TRBJ2-4; 9 nucleotides align to TRBD1. Sequenced: PBMCs. This TCR was sampled from a male donor in good health and CMV-seronegative. The CDR3 DNA is TGTGCCAGCAGCTTGGCAGGACAGGGGGCCAAAAACATTCAGTACTTC. Protein: CASSLAGQGAKNIQYF.